The rows below give T cell receptor beta chains drawn from one sample of a study of T-cell memory formation after mild COVID-19. MiXCR was run by TCRdb on the 5' RACE reads, yielding one entry per CDR3 protein. This table holds under 300,000 distinct CDR3 sequences, around 10% found once. Sequenced sample: PBMCs or a T cell subset sorted from them (not recorded which). The receptors stem from a man between 18 and 35 years old who had mild COVID-19 (a few samples of this study predate the infection). Cell type and time point are not known. CDR3s include the opening cysteine and the closing phenylalanine or tryptophan. The order of the fields is V gene, CDR3 protein.

TRBV4-3 | CASSPGQGHSPLHF
TRBV7-2 | CASSSGTGSSYEQYF
TRBV11-2 | CASRVATQETQYF
TRBV11-2 | CASSLRVLANTGELFF
TRBV7-7 | CASSPTVGTEAFF
TRBV7-2 | CASSQGGWNNEQFF
TRBV14 | CASSHRDSKEKLFF
TRBV9 | CASSVVGGQNTGELFF
TRBV4-3 | CASSQGSGQGTSGYTF
TRBV12-3/TRBV12-4 | CASSSLGLGFGYTF
TRBV30 | CAWSVTQGFMETQYF
TRBV5-1 | CASSFAGQGTEAFF
TRBV6-5 | CASSYMDQETQYF
TRBV5-1 | CASSLGPDTEAFF
TRBV10-3 | CAISAGTEGYEQYF
TRBV20-1 | CSVAPLAGGPRDTQYF